The 17 T cell receptor beta chains in this list originate from one sample, sequenced in a study of T cell responses to AZD1222 COVID-19 vaccine. Libraries were prepared by immunoSEQ multiplex PCR; TCRdb keeps only in-frame clonotypes and omits some of them. The sample yields about 93,000 clones, around 92% seen once. Sequencing used peripheral blood, obtained on day 0 of MenACWY control vaccination. Receptors originate from an adult in good health.

This chain connects TRBV4-3 to TRBJ1-4; D gene uncertain. This CDR3 is 15 amino acids long. Germline CDR1 reads LGHNA; CDR2 reads YSLEER. Trimming took 2 bases from V and 2 from J, leaving 9 bases between them. The chain's CDR3 is CASSQYRATNEKLFF. Here the CDR3 DNA reads TGCGCCAGCAGCCAATACAGAGCGACTAATGAAAAACTGTTTTTT.

The chain uses TRBV14 and TRBJ1-2, with 10 nucleotides matching TRBD1. The CDR3 has 15 amino acids. V dropped 4 bases and J dropped 3; count of bases not matched to a gene: 5. CDR1 and CDR2 from the germline V gene are SGHDN and FVKESK. CDR3 amino acids: CASSRDRGPHYGYTF. CDR3 DNA sequence: TGTGCCAGCAGCCGAGACAGGGGGCCCCACTATGGCTACACCTTC.

Details on this clone: Other DNA sequences from this sample encode an identical CDR3 as well. The J gene is TRBJ2-2, the V gene TRBV18; 8 bases line up with TRBD1. Germline V CDR1 and CDR2: KGHSH, LQKENI. The J segment lost 1 base and the V segment lost 6 bases, leaving 4 bases of the junction unmatched. The CDR3 loop spans 15 amino acids. The CDR3 DNA reads as TGTGCCAGCTCCCTTGGACAGGGGAACACCGGGGAGCTGTTTTTT. Its protein is CASSLGQGNTGELFF.

The chain joins TRBV6-1 to TRBJ1-1; no clear D. Per germline, CDR1 MNHNS and CDR2 SASEGT. The CDR3 has 15 amino acids. Between the trimmed V and J ends, which lost 1 base and 1 base, there was a span of 10 bases. CDR3 sequence (DNA): TGTGCCAGCAGTGAAGATCCGTTCAGGAACACTGAAGCTTTCTTT. Translating gives CASSEDPFRNTEAFF.

Details on this clone: Other DNA sequences from this sample encode an identical CDR3 as well. The rearrangement joins TRBV5-6 to TRBJ2-7; D is unclear. Germline V CDR1 and CDR2: SGHDT, YYEEEE. The CDR3 is 12 amino acids. V was pared by 0 bases and J by 3 bases, with 4 bases between. CDR3 sequence: CASSLGYYEQYF. The CDR3 DNA sequence: TGTGCCAGCAGCTTGGGCTACTACGAGCAGTACTTC.

The genes are TRBV7-9 and TRBJ1-4; the D is unclear. The V end was cut by 4 bases, the J end by 1 base, with 16 bases between. CDR1 SEHNR and CDR2 FQNEAQ come from the germline V gene (reference sequence). CDR3 length equals 17 residues. CDR3 DNA sequence: TGTGCCAGCAGCTCACATGAAAGACTGGGAACTAATGAAAAACTGTTTTTT. Residues: CASSSHERLGTNEKLFF.

This clone turned up a few times. The chain joins TRBV3-1 (or the pseudogene TRBV3-2) to TRBJ2-7, with 10 positions matching TRBD1. J gave up 0 bases and V 1 base, and 6 bases lay outside the gene matches. Germline V gene data show CDR1 as LGHDT and CDR2 as YNNKEL (reference sequence). This CDR3 contains 17 residues. Here the CDR3 DNA reads TGTGCCAGCAGCCAAGGACAGGGGGCGATTAGCTCCTACGAGCAGTACTTC. It encodes CASSQGQGAISSYEQYF.

About this clone: The CDR3 does not close with the conserved phenylalanine or tryptophan, likely indicating a read error. The chain is built from TRBV11-3 and TRBJ1-1; D uncertain. V lost 5 bases to trimming and J lost 8 bases, with 12 bases between them. This CDR3 region has 12 residues. CDR1 is SGHNT, CDR2 YENEEA, per germline. CDR3 amino acids: CASSLTRREAFL. CDR3 DNA: TGTGCCAGCAGCCTTACCCGCCGGGAAGCTTTCCTT.

The CDR3 DNA is TGTGCCATCAGCGCCCCAAAAGCGGGGCGCACAGATACGCAGTATTTT. Its translation: CAISAPKAGRTDTQYF. V and J are TRBV10-3 and TRBJ2-3; TRBD2 matches at 7 bases. Germline loops: CDR1 ENHRY, CDR2 SYGVKD. V lost 6 bases to trimming and J lost 1 base; unmatched junction nucleotides: 10. The CDR3 is made up of 16 amino acids.

The chain uses TRBV19 and TRBJ2-7; 8 positions agree with TRBD1. The germline CDR1 and CDR2 sequences are LNHDA and SQIVND (reference sequence). The CDR3 extends over 14 amino acids. Trimming at V came to 5 bases and at J to 2 bases, leaving 5 bases not matched to a gene. As DNA, the CDR3 is TGTGCCAGTAGTTTCACAGGGGGGACCTACGAGCAGTACTTC. Translating it yields CASSFTGGTYEQYF. Combining the CDR3 with reference TRBV19 and TRBJ2-7 gives the whole variable domain DGGITQSPKYLFRKEGQNVTLSCEQNLNHDAMYWYRQDPGQGLRLIYYSQIVNDFQKGDIAEGYSVSREKKESFPLTVTSAQKNPTAFYLCASSFTGGTYEQYFGPGTRLTVT.

The rearrangement uses TRBV5-4 and TRBJ2-2, with 14 nucleotides matching TRBD2. There are 19 residues in the CDR3. J was trimmed by 2 bases and V by 2 bases; bases with no gene match: 8. From germline, CDR1 is SGHNT and CDR2 YYREEE (reference sequence). The CDR3, as DNA: TGTGCCAGCAGCTTCGCCTCCGGGACTAGCGGGGGCAACACCGGGGAGCTGTTTTTT. Translated: CASSFASGTSGGNTGELFF.

This rearrangement joins TRBV6-2 or TRBV6-3 to TRBJ1-2, with 7 bases lining up with TRBD1. Trimming took 4 bases from V and 7 from J; bases not matched to a gene: 9. CDR3 length: 14 amino acids. Germline assignment: CDR1 MNHEY and CDR2 SVGEGT. CDR3 residues: CASSWTGGEPGYTF. The CDR3, as DNA: TGTGCCAGCAGTTGGACAGGAGGGGAACCTGGCTACACCTTC.

This clone appeared a few times. This rearrangement joins TRBV27 to TRBJ1-6; 8 positions match TRBD1. Per the germline V gene, CDR1 is MNHEY and CDR2 is SMNVEV (reference sequence). J was trimmed by 0 bases and V by 0 bases; bases with no gene match: 4. The CDR3 runs to 18 residues. The CDR3 loop is CASSLSTGGGSYNSPLHF. As DNA, the CDR3 is TGTGCCAGCAGTTTATCCACAGGGGGGGGCTCCTATAATTCACCCCTCCACTTT.

J is TRBJ1-2 and V is TRBV19; 8 bases are a match to TRBD1. The CDR3 runs 14 residues. The V gene end was trimmed by 5 bases and the J gene end by 4 bases; junction bases not matched to a gene: 6. Looked up from germline, CDR1 is LNHDA and CDR2 is SQIVND (reference sequence). The CDR3 loop reads CASSPGQGGYGYTF. The CDR3 DNA reads TGTGCCAGTAGTCCAGGACAGGGTGGCTATGGCTACACCTTC.

The chain combines TRBV3-1 (or the pseudogene TRBV3-2) with TRBJ1-4; unclear D gene. The CDR3 sequence is 16 residues long. Between the trimmed V and J ends, which lost 0 bases and 5 bases, there was a span of 13 bases. Looked up from germline, CDR1 is LGHDT and CDR2 is YNNKEL (reference sequence). CDR3 DNA sequence: TGTGCCAGCAGCCAAGATCTAAGAGGCGTAAATGAAAAACTGTTTTTT. Translation gives CASSQDLRGVNEKLFF.

In regard to this clone: The sample contains more than one DNA sequence encoding this CDR3. The chain uses TRBV4-3 and TRBJ1-1; D call uncertain. Trimming removed 3 bases from V and 1 base from J, with 6 bases in between. Germline values: CDR1 LGHNA, CDR2 YSLEER. The CDR3 is 13 residues long. The CDR3 bases are TGCGCCAGCAGCCAGACTTCGAACACTGAAGCTTTCTTT. Translation gives CASSQTSNTEAFF.

V usage is TRBV7-9 and J usage is TRBJ1-3; D is unresolved. Per the germline V gene, CDR1 is SEHNR and CDR2 is FQNEAQ (reference sequence). Trimming took 4 bases from V and 3 from J, leaving 10 bases between them. The CDR3 length is 14 residues. In DNA form, the CDR3 reads TGTGCCAGCAGCTCGGGCCTCCTTGGAAACACCATATATTTT. It specifies CASSSGLLGNTIYF.